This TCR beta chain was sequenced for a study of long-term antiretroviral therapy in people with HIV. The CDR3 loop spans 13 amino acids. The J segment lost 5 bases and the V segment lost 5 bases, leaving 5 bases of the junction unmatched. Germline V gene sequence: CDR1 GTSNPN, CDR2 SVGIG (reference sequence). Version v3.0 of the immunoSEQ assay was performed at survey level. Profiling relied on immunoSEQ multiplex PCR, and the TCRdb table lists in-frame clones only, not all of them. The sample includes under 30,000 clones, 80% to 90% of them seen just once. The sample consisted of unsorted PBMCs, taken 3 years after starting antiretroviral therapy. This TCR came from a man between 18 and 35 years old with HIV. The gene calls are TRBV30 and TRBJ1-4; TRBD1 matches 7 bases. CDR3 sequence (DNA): TGTGCCTGGCGGGACAGAGTAAATGAAAAACTGTTTTTT. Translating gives CAWRDRVNEKLFF.